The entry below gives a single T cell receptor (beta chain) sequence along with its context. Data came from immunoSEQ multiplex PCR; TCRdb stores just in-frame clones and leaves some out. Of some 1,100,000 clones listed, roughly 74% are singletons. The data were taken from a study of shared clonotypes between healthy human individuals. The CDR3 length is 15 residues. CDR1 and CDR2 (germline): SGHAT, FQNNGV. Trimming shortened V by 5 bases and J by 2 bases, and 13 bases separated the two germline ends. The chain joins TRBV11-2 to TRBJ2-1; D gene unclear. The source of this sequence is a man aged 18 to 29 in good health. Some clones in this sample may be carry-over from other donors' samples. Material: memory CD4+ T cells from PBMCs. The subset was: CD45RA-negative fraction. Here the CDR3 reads CASSPSRGAYNEQFF. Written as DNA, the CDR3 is TGTGCCAGCAGCCCTTCACGTGGGGCCTACAATGAGCAGTTCTTC.